Listed below are T cell receptor beta chains from one sample, sequenced in a study of T cell responses to AZD1222 COVID-19 vaccine. The assay was immunoSEQ multiplex PCR, and TCRdb's table has in-frame clones only and misses some. Altogether around 130,000 clones are present, around 87% being singletons, with the ten largest covering around 3.1%. The sequencing here drew on peripheral blood, taken on day 0 of AZD1222 vaccination. The receptors shown here come from an adult in good health. Each CDR3 is given with its conserved first and last residue. A D gene is named only where the DNA matches it firmly. Expanded clones are given a class, and other clones once, few, many or no size at all.

>-|TRBJ2-1|-|TRBV3-1/TRBV3-2|12
TGTGCCAGCAGCCAAGGTCGGGGTGAGCAGTTCTTC
CASSQGRGEQFF
>-|TRBJ2-3|-|TRBV7-2|14
TGTGCCAGCGGGGTCGGCAGGGGCACAGATACGCAGTATTTT
CASGVGRGTDTQYF
>few|TRBJ1-6|-|TRBV5-1|13
TGCGCCAGTAACAGGGAAATGGATTCACCCCTCCACTTT
CASNREMDSPLHF
>-|TRBJ2-5|TRBD1|TRBV29-1|13
TGCAGCGCAAACAGGGGGCTCGGAGAGACCCAGTACTTC
CSANRGLGETQYF
>-|TRBJ2-7|-|TRBV10-3|14
TGTGCCATCAGTGAGTTGGGACAATCCTACGAGCAGTACTTC
CAISELGQSYEQYF
>-|TRBJ2-1|-|TRBV27|15
TGTGCCAGCAGTTTGGGAGTTCTGGGTAACAATGAGCAGTTCTTC
CASSLGVLGNNEQFF
>few|TRBJ1-1|-|TRBV10-3|15
TGTGCCATCAGTGTATCGAACAGTATGAACACTGAAGCTTTCTTT
CAISVSNSMNTEAFF
>-|TRBJ2-5|-|TRBV5-3|15
TGTGCCAGAAGCTTGCAAGGCACTAGGGAGGAGACCCAGTACTTC
CARSLQGTREETQYF
>once|TRBJ2-6|TRBD1|TRBV19|18
TGTGCCAGTAGTATCCCGACAGGGGGCGCGGTTGGGGCCAACGTCCTGACTTTC
CASSIPTGGAVGANVLTF
>-|TRBJ1-5|-|TRBV4-2|16
TGTGCCAGCAGCCAAGGGCCCAGGGGAGGCAATCAGCCCCAGCATTTT
CASSQGPRGGNQPQHF
>-|TRBJ1-2|-|TRBV19|15
TGTGCCAGTAATTTAGACTCCCTCACTAACTATGGCTACACCTTC
CASNLDSLTNYGYTF
>-|TRBJ1-3|-|TRBV4-3|16
TGCGCCACCTTACTCTATTGTGAGACGGCTGGAAACACCATATATTTT
CATLLYCETAGNTIYF
>-|TRBJ2-2|TRBD2|TRBV9|16
TGTGCCAGCAGCGTAAGGACTAGGATAGACGCCGGGGAGCTGTTTTTT
CASSVRTRIDAGELFF